These 15 T cell receptor beta chains came from one sample sequenced in a study of molecular identifiers for immune sequencing clone quantification. Each CDR3 protein is one row after TCRdb ran MiXCR on the PCR reads. The table has approximately 680,000 distinct CDR3 sequences, over 25% seen once; the top ten hold approximately 0.75%. Sequenced material: naive CD8+ T cells from blood, with Jurkat cell RNA spiked in. Subset specified: FACS-sorted CD8+CD4-CCR7+CD45RA+ naive T cells. These receptors came from a human donor in good health. Some libraries in this study had Jurkat cell RNA spiked in.

V gene TRBV7-9 combines with J gene TRBJ2-1; TRBD1 is a possible D gene (6 bases). V was trimmed by 3 bases and J by 8 bases, leaving 20 bases between them. This CDR3 has 16 residues. Germline V gene data show CDR1 as SEHNR and CDR2 as FQNEAQ (reference sequence). CDR3 sequence reads: CASSLRQVGVGDEQFF. In nucleotides, the CDR3 is TGTGCCAGCAGCTTGAGACAGGTCGGGGTCGGCGATGAGCAGTTCTTC.

The chain uses TRBV5-4 and TRBJ2-2; 11 bases match TRBD1. Per the germline V gene, CDR1 is SGHNT and CDR2 is YYREEE (reference sequence). The CDR3 loop spans 16 amino acids. Trimming took 1 base from V and 3 from J; bases not matched to a gene: 2. The CDR3 protein is CASSLRGQGDTGELFF. The CDR3 bases are TGTGCCAGCAGCTTGAGGGGACAGGGGGACACCGGGGAGCTGTTTTTT. The entire variable domain, with the rest obtained from reference TRBV5-4 and TRBJ2-2, is as follows: ETGVTQSPTHLIKTRGQQVTLRCSSQSGHNTVSWYQQALGQGPQFIFQYYREEENGRGNFPPRFSGLQFPNYSSELNVNALELDDSALYLCASSLRGQGDTGELFFGEGSRLTVL.

This clonotype was picked up many times. The J gene is TRBJ1-1, the V gene TRBV12-3 or TRBV12-4; D is possibly TRBD1 (6 bases). Trimming removed 1 base from V and 4 bases from J, with 10 bases in between. CDR3 length: 14 amino acids. In DNA form, the CDR3 reads TGTGCCAGCAGTTTAGACCCCAGGGGCACTGAAGCTTTCTTT. It specifies CASSLDPRGTEAFF.

V and J are TRBV4-1 and TRBJ2-1; 7 bases agree with TRBD2. V lost 0 bases and J lost 1; bases outside the gene matches: 12. This CDR3 has 19 amino acids. Looked up from germline, CDR1 is MGHRA and CDR2 is YSYEKL. CDR3 in amino acids: CASSQEGRLGGSSYNEQFF. The CDR3 region has the DNA TGCGCCAGCAGCCAAGAAGGTCGATTAGGCGGGAGTTCCTACAATGAGCAGTTCTTC.

In its sample, this clonotype was seen a few times. The chain is built from TRBV29-1 and TRBJ1-2, with a tentative D call TRBD1 (5 bases). Germline V CDR1 and CDR2: SQVTM, ANQGSEA. CDR3 length: 13 residues. With 6 bases removed from V and 5 bases from J, the gap between germline ends came to 16 bases. CDR3 sequence reads: CSVVGAGDYGYTF. The CDR3 coding sequence is TGCAGCGTGGTCGGGGCAGGCGATTATGGCTACACCTTC. Based on the CDR3 plus reference TRBV29-1 and TRBJ1-2, the full variable domain is SAVISQKPSRDICQRGTSLTIQCQVDSQVTMMFWYRQQPGQSLTLIATANQGSEATYESGFVIDKFPISRPNLTFSTLTVSNMSPEDSSIYLCSVVGAGDYGYTFGSGTRLTVV.

Concerning this clonotype itself: With a much larger clone just one base away, this may be a read error. The gene calls are TRBV24-1 and TRBJ2-3; 7 bases map to TRBD2. The CDR3 has 16 amino acids. V was pared by 2 bases and J by 0 bases, with 4 bases of the junction left unmatched. Per germline, CDR1 KGHDR and CDR2 SFDVKD. CDR3 region: CATSDSSGSSTDTQYF. As DNA, the CDR3 is TGTGCCACCAGTGATTCTAGCGGCTCGAGCACAGATACGCAGTATTTT.

This clonotype came up once. Given a much more abundant clone one base away, this may be a read error. The rearrangement joins TRBV28 to TRBJ2-2; D remains ambiguous. CDR1 is MDHEN, CDR2 SYDVKM, per germline. There are 14 residues in the CDR3. CDR3 in DNA: TGTGCCCGCAGTTTAAGCGCGAACACCGGGGAGCTGTTTTTT. Protein: CARSLSANTGELFF.

Concerning this clonotype itself: This could be a read error, since a much larger clone is one nucleotide away. The chain recombines TRBV5-4 with TRBJ2-7; TRBD1 agrees at 7 bases. Germline V lookup: CDR1 SGHNT, CDR2 YYREEE (reference sequence). The length of the CDR3 is 13 residues. CDR3 nucleotides: TGTGCCAGCAGCTTGCAGGGGGAGTACGAGCAGTGCTTC. As protein: CASSLQGEYEQCF.

The gene calls are TRBV27 and TRBJ2-7; 12 bases match TRBD1. The trim removed 7 bases at V and 5 bases at J, leaving 12 bases unmatched. The CDR3 covers 16 residues. Per the germline V gene, CDR1 is MNHEY and CDR2 is SMNVEV (reference sequence). The CDR3 DNA reads as TGTGCCAGCAACCAGATGGGGACAGGGGGCATCGACGAGCAGTACTTC. Amino acid sequence: CASNQMGTGGIDEQYF.

The chain employs TRBV30 and TRBJ2-7; perhaps D is TRBD1 or TRBD2 (5 bases each). Trimming cost V 2 bases and J 5 bases, with 7 bases left between them. In germline, CDR1 is GTSNPN, CDR2 SVGIG (reference sequence). The CDR3 is 11 residues long. The CDR3 DNA follows: TGTGCCTGGAGTCAGGGAGACGAGCAGTACTTC. Its protein is CAWSQGDEQYF.

As regards this clonotype: A much larger clone differs from this one at a single base, so this may be a read error. The genes are TRBV5-6 and TRBJ2-1; D remains ambiguous. CDR3 length: 12 residues. Germline CDR1 SGHDT, CDR2 YYEEEE. The CDR3 spells CACSLYHHEQFF. CDR3 nucleotides: TGTGCCTGCAGCTTGTATCACCACGAGCAGTTCTTC.

At least ten counts were recorded for this clonotype. The rearrangement joins TRBV20-1 to TRBJ2-7; 14 positions agree with TRBD2. Germline CDR1 is DFQATT and CDR2 is SNEGSKA (reference sequence). The CDR3 covers 18 residues. The trim removed 0 bases at V and 5 bases at J, leaving 12 bases unmatched. The CDR3 DNA reads as TGCAGTGCTAGAGATATCGGGACTAGCGGGAGTCGGTTGGACGAGCAGTACTTC. Amino acids: CSARDIGTSGSRLDEQYF.

There are many counts of this clonotype. The J gene is TRBJ2-3, the V gene TRBV20-1, with 10 bases fitting TRBD2. The CDR3 totals 16 residues. V gave up 1 base and J gave up 3 bases; unmatched junction bases: 7. The germline V gene encodes CDR1 DFQATT and CDR2 SNEGSKA (reference sequence). The CDR3 sequence is CSARAILAGATDTQYF. The CDR3 bases are TGCAGTGCTAGAGCTATCCTAGCGGGGGCTACAGATACGCAGTATTTT.

DNA of the CDR3: TGCAGCGTCGAGTACGGGACCGTGAGCTCCTACAATGAGCAGTTCTTC. It specifies CSVEYGTVSSYNEQFF. J is TRBJ2-1 and V is TRBV29-1; D may match TRBD1 or TRBD2 (5 bases each). Germline assignment: CDR1 SQVTM and CDR2 ANQGSEA. The germline V and J ends were trimmed by 6 bases and 0 bases, with 18 bases remaining between them. This CDR3 region has 16 residues.

The V and J genes are TRBV27 and TRBJ1-5; D gene uncertain. Deletions cut 6 bases from V and 6 bases from J, with 12 bases between. CDR1 MNHEY and CDR2 SMNVEV come from the germline V gene (reference sequence). The CDR3 covers 13 residues. CDR3 residues: CASRLRWAQPQHF. The CDR3 nucleotides are TGTGCCAGCAGGTTAAGGTGGGCTCAGCCCCAGCATTTT.